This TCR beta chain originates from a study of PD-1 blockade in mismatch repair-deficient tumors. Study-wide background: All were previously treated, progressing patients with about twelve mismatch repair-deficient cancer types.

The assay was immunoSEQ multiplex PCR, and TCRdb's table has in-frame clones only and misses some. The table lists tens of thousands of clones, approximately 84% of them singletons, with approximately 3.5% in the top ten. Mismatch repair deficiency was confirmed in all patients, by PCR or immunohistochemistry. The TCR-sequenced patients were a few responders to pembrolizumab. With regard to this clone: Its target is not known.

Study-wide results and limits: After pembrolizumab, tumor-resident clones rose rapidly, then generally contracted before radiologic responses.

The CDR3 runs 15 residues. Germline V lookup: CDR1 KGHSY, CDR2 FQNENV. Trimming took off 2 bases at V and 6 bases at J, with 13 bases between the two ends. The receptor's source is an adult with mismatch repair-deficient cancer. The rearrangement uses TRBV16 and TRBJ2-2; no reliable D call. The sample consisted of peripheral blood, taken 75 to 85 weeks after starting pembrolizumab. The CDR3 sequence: CASSQRQKMSGELFF. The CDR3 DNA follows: TGTGCCAGCAGCCAACGGCAGAAAATGTCCGGGGAGCTGTTTTTT.